This is a list of T cell receptor beta chains from one sample in a study of post-analysis software for immune sequencing data. TCRdb itself ran the PCR reads through MiXCR, one entry per CDR3 protein. The sample lists 350,000 to 500,000 distinct CDR3 sequences, approximately 42% occurring once. The sequenced material came from blood. These receptors originate from a girl aged 2 to 9 with multiple sclerosis. Both conserved end residues are part of each CDR3. Each record gives: clone size, V gene, J gene, D gene, CDR3 protein, CDR3 DNA. A D gene is named only where the DNA matches it firmly. The listing skips clone size in some rows; elsewhere it reads once, few, many or a size class.

few,TRBV6-5,TRBJ2-7,NA,CASSYRHSAGEQYF,TGTGCCAGCAGTTACCGACACTCGGCGGGGGAGCAGTACTTC
few,TRBV7-9,TRBJ2-3,NA,CASSSADSSQYF,TGTGCCAGCAGCTCTGCTGACAGTTCCCAGTATTTT
NA,TRBV7-2,TRBJ1-2,TRBD1,CASSPLGQNYGYTF,TGTGCCAGCAGCCCACTGGGACAGAACTATGGCTACACCTTC
NA,TRBV3-1,TRBJ1-2,NA,CASSQVPGSYGYTF,TGTGCCAGCAGCCAAGTGCCAGGGTCCTATGGCTACACCTTC
NA,TRBV12-3/TRBV12-4,TRBJ2-5,TRBD1,CASSPWTGAEARRETQYF,TGTGCCAGCAGCCCATGGACAGGGGCAGAGGCCCGACGAGAGACCCAGTACTTC
few,TRBV12-3/TRBV12-4,TRBJ1-2,TRBD1,CASSHRQGRGFYGYTF,TGTGCCAGCAGTCACCGACAGGGCCGGGGCTTCTATGGCTACACCTTC
NA,TRBV6-2/TRBV6-3,TRBJ2-7,NA,CASRALVQGTYEQYF,TGTGCCAGCAGAGCTCTAGTCCAAGGAACCTACGAGCAGTACTTC
NA,TRBV5-1,TRBJ2-1,TRBD2,CASSLDLAVGDEQFF,TGCGCCAGCAGCCTAGACCTAGCGGTCGGGGATGAACAGTTCTTC
NA,TRBV5-1,TRBJ2-3,NA,CASGLGVGTLKYF,TGCGCCAGCGGCTTGGGGGTCGGGACTCTCAAGTATTTT
many,TRBV7-9,TRBJ2-7,TRBD2,CASSSSGSSYEQYF,TGTGCCAGCAGCTCTAGCGGGAGCTCCTACGAGCAGTACTTC
NA,TRBV4-1,TRBJ2-7,NA,CASSQDKDNPRDPVLRVLGETQYF,NA
many,TRBV29-1,TRBJ2-7,NA,CSVGTGVSPEQYF,TGCAGCGTTGGTACGGGAGTATCCCCCGAGCAGTACTTC
NA,TRBV5-1,TRBJ2-5,NA,CASSFPGTGRQETQYF,TGCGCCAGCAGCTTCCCCGGGACGGGGCGGCAAGAGACCCAGTACTTC
many,TRBV12-3/TRBV12-4,TRBJ2-7,TRBD1,CASSPGQGGPSSYEQYF,TGTGCCAGCAGTCCCGGACAGGGGGGACCTAGCTCCTACGAGCAGTACTTC
few,TRBV10-3,TRBJ1-1,NA,CAISEKTGNTEAFF,TGTGCCATCAGTGAGAAAACAGGGAACACTGAAGCTTTCTTT